These 20 T cell receptor beta chains originate from one sample sequenced in a study of T-cell memory formation after mild COVID-19. TCRdb recomputed calls from the 5' RACE reads with MiXCR, one row per CDR3 protein. The sample includes around 300,000 distinct CDR3 sequences, about 13% of them seen just once. Sequencing was carried out using PBMCs or a T cell subset sorted from them (not recorded which). The origin of the receptors is a young man who had mild COVID-19 (a few samples of this study predate the infection). Cell type and time point are not known.

This clonotype was found a few times. V gene TRBV24-1 combines with J gene TRBJ2-1, with D perhaps matching TRBD2 (7 bases). CDR1 and CDR2 (germline): KGHDR, SFDVKD. The V and J ends lost 7 bases and 2 bases respectively, with 11 bases between them. This CDR3 is built from 14 residues. This CDR3 reads CATREGGPYNEQFF. The CDR3, as DNA: TGTGCCACCAGAGAGGGGGGGCCCTACAATGAGCAGTTCTTC.

This clonotype was counted between two and nine times. The gene calls are TRBV12-3 or TRBV12-4 and TRBJ1-5; D gene uncertain. The CDR3 consists of 17 residues. The V and J ends lost 3 bases and 0 bases respectively, with 15 bases between them. This CDR3 reads CASSFPREIYSNQPQHF. The CDR3 coding sequence is TGTGCCAGCAGTTTCCCCAGAGAGATCTATAGCAATCAGCCCCAGCATTTT.

This clonotype was found a few times. V gene TRBV6-5 combines with J gene TRBJ2-7; tentative D call: TRBD1 (6 bases). Germline loops: CDR1 MNHEY, CDR2 SVGAGI. Trimming pared 5 bases from V and 6 bases from J, leaving 20 bases between. CDR3 size: 15 residues. CDR3: CASSTAGEYIIEQYF. In DNA, the CDR3 is TGTGCCAGCAGTACCGCAGGGGAATACATCATCGAGCAGTACTTC.

Only a few counts were recorded for this clonotype. The chain joins TRBV18 to TRBJ2-1; maybe TRBD2 (6 bases). The CDR3 extends over 15 amino acids. V shed 4 bases and J shed 7 bases, with 17 bases lying between them. Germline V CDR1 and CDR2: KGHSH, LQKENI. The CDR3 spells CASSLGPGAMNEQFF. CDR3 DNA sequence: TGTGCCAGCTCACTTGGACCGGGAGCAATGAATGAGCAGTTCTTC. Using reference TRBV18 and TRBJ2-1 for the parts outside the CDR3, the full variable domain is NAGVMQNPRHLVRRRGQEARLRCSPMKGHSHVYWYRQLPEEGLKFMVYLQKENIIDESGMPKERFSAEFPKEGPSILRIQQVVRGDSAAYFCASSLGPGAMNEQFFGPGTRLTVL.

The chain recombines TRBV5-5 with TRBJ1-4; 9 bases match TRBD1. This CDR3 is built from 14 residues. The junction had 11 bases not matched to a gene; V was cut back by 5 bases and J by 12 bases. CDR1 is SGHKS and CDR2 is YYEKEE in the germline V gene (reference sequence). The CDR3 region is CASRTGQGNGELFF. CDR3 nucleotide sequence: TGTGCCAGCAGGACGGGACAGGGTAACGGGGAACTGTTTTTT. The whole variable domain, remainder taken from reference TRBV5-5 and TRBJ1-4, is DAGVTQSPTHLIKTRGQQVTLRCSPISGHKSVSWYQQVLGQGPQFIFQYYEKEERGRGNFPDRFSARQFPNYSSELNVNALLLGDSALYLCASRTGQGNGELFFGSGTQLSVL.

This clonotype was seen a few times. The chain is built from TRBV28 and TRBJ2-7; 7 bases map to TRBD1. The V and J ends lost 10 bases and 0 bases, in that order; junction bases with no gene match: 6. The germline gives CDR1 MDHEN, CDR2 SYDVKM. This CDR3 has 13 residues. CDR3 sequence reads: CATSDRDSYEQYV. CDR3 nucleotide sequence: TGTGCCACTTCTGACAGGGACTCCTACGAGCAGTACGTC.

The chain couples TRBV7-9 to TRBJ1-1; no clear D. V was shortened by 6 bases and J by 7 bases, with 12 bases between the two germline ends. In germline, CDR1 is SEHNR, CDR2 FQNEAQ (reference sequence). This CDR3 has 12 amino acids. The CDR3 protein is CASSYGSSEAFF. Written as DNA, the CDR3 is TGTGCCAGCAGTTACGGGTCTAGTGAAGCTTTCTTT.

The chain couples TRBV4-2 to TRBJ2-7, with D perhaps matching TRBD2 (7 bases). Germline V CDR1 and CDR2: LGHNA, YNFKEQ. The germline V and J ends were trimmed by 3 bases and 1 base, with 19 bases remaining between them. This CDR3 has 17 amino acids. CDR3 nucleotides: TGTGCCAGCAGCCAGTCTGGGTCGGGGGGCGGATCCTACGAGCAGTACTTC. Its translation: CASSQSGSGGGSYEQYF.

This clonotype turned up a few times. The rearrangement uses TRBV20-1 and TRBJ1-3, with D perhaps TRBD1 (5 bases). V was shortened by 6 bases and J by 0 bases, with 12 bases between the two germline ends. Germline V lookup: CDR1 DFQATT, CDR2 SNEGSKA (reference sequence). CDR3 length: 14 amino acids. The CDR3 region is CSANLGGSGNTIYF. DNA for the CDR3: TGCAGTGCCAACCTGGGGGGCTCTGGAAACACCATATATTTT.

This clonotype was seen a single time. This chain's CDR3 is CASSVEGASGNIQYF. The CDR3 coding sequence is TGTGCCAGCAGCGTAGAGGGGGCTAGCGGGAACATTCAGTACTTC. The chain has TRBV9 and TRBJ2-4; TRBD2 is a possible D gene (8 bases). The CDR3 is made up of 15 amino acids. Germline V lookup: CDR1 SGDLS, CDR2 YYNGEE. Trimming cost V 0 bases and J 7 bases, with 14 bases left between them.

This clonotype was detected only a few times. The chain combines TRBV7-2 with TRBJ2-7; either TRBD1 or TRBD2 may fit D (5 bases each). Germline V CDR1 and CDR2: SGHTA, FQGNSA. The CDR3 length is 15 residues. Trimming removed 5 bases at V and 7 bases at J, with 21 bases between. CDR3 in DNA: TGTGCCAGCAGCCCAGATCCGGGGCAGCGAATTGAGCAGTACTTC. Protein: CASSPDPGQRIEQYF. Full variable domain (missing parts from reference TRBV7-2 and TRBJ2-7): GAGVSQSPSNKVTEKGKDVELRCDPISGHTALYWYRQSLGQGLEFLIYFQGNSAPDKSGLPSDRFSAERTGGSVSTLTIQRTQQEDSAVYLCASSPDPGQRIEQYFGPGTRLTVT.

This clonotype was detected a few times. The chain uses TRBV29-1 and TRBJ1-2; TRBD1 is a possible D gene (6 bases). Germline CDR1 and CDR2: SQVTM and ANQGSEA. Trimming pared 2 bases from V and 4 bases from J, leaving 11 bases between. The CDR3 runs 13 residues. The chain's CDR3 is CSVESGTSYGYTF. In nucleotides, the CDR3 is TGCAGCGTTGAATCCGGGACAAGCTATGGCTACACCTTC.

This clonotype was seen a few times. The V call is TRBV5-1, the J call TRBJ1-4, with a possible D match to TRBD1 (6 bases). Trimming left V 0 bases short and J 8 bases short, with 20 bases between. This CDR3 contains 17 residues. Germline CDR1 is SGHRS and CDR2 is YFSETQ. The CDR3 DNA reads TGCGCCAGCAGCTTGGGCCAGATGACAGGCGGTAAAGAAAAACTGTTTTTT. Its protein product is CASSLGQMTGGKEKLFF.

This clonotype occurred a few times. The chain employs TRBV5-5 and TRBJ1-5; 7 bases agree with TRBD1. The CDR3 has 15 amino acids. Germline CDR1 reads SGHKS; CDR2 reads YYEKEE (reference sequence). Losses at the gene ends were 4 bases for V and 3 bases for J; bases not matched to a gene: 7. DNA of the CDR3: TGTGCCAGCAGCACCACAGGGGAGGTCAATCAGCCCCAGCATTTT. This encodes CASSTTGEVNQPQHF.

This clonotype occurred a few times. The V and J genes are TRBV7-9 and TRBJ2-1; the D gene could be TRBD1 or TRBD2 (5 bases each). V was pared by 5 bases and J by 8 bases, with 22 bases between. CDR1 and CDR2 from the germline V gene are SEHNR and FQNEAQ (reference sequence). The CDR3 covers 16 residues. The DNA for the CDR3 is TGTGCCAGCAGCAAGTGGGACGATAAGGATGAGTATGAGCAGTTCTTC. Amino acids: CASSKWDDKDEYEQFF.

This clonotype has a handful of counts. The chain recombines TRBV4-2 with TRBJ2-1; 7 bases fit TRBD1. The CDR3 covers 14 residues. Germline loops: CDR1 LGHNA, CDR2 YNFKEQ. The trim removed 1 base at V and 9 bases at J, leaving 6 bases unmatched. The DNA of the CDR3 is TGTGCCAGCAGCCAAGGACAGGGTCCTGGTGAGCAGTTCTTC. This encodes CASSQGQGPGEQFF.

V is TRBV6-9 and J is TRBJ1-5; TRBD1 matches 8 bases. This CDR3 spans 15 amino acids. Trimming took 2 bases from V and 3 from J; bases not matched to a gene: 3. Germline loops: CDR1 MNHGY, CDR2 SVAAGI. The CDR3 nucleotides read TGTGCCAGCAGTTATAGGACAGGGACCAATCAGCCCCAGCATTTT. Protein product: CASSYRTGTNQPQHF.

This clonotype was observed a handful of times. The chain recombines TRBV5-1 with TRBJ2-3, with 12 bases aligning to TRBD2. This CDR3 spans 15 amino acids. Per the germline V gene, CDR1 is SGHRS and CDR2 is YFSETQ. The V and J ends lost 4 bases and 6 bases, in that order; junction bases with no gene match: 6. As DNA, the CDR3 is TGCGCCAGCAGCACCGGGACTAGCGGGCGCGATACGCAGTATTTT. It yields the protein CASSTGTSGRDTQYF.

The V and J genes are TRBV3-2 and TRBJ2-3; TRBD2, the table's D call, was not compared with the DNA. TRBV3-2 is flagged as a pseudogene. This CDR3 has 20 amino acids. The CDR3 bases are TGTGCCAGCAGCCATGACAATGACTACAATTACTACAACCCCACAGATACGCAGTATTTT. It yields the protein CASSHDNDYNYYNPTDTQYF.

Only a few counts were recorded for this clonotype. The chain has TRBV18 and TRBJ2-1; tentative D call: TRBD1 (6 bases). CDR3 size: 15 residues. Trimming stripped 3 bases from V and 2 bases from J, with 11 bases between. Germline V lookup: CDR1 KGHSH, CDR2 LQKENI. CDR3 nucleotides: TGTGCCAGCTCACCTTTGACAGGACCCTACAATGAGCAGTTCTTC. Its translation: CASSPLTGPYNEQFF.